The T cell receptor (beta chain) described here comes from a study of T-cell memory formation after mild COVID-19. Study results and limitations: Contracting CD4+ clones lay largely in CM and EM, with CD8+ ones residing in EMRA. Clones that contracted from day 15 to 85 were balanced CD4/CD8, while later expanders leaned CD4+. Confirmation was lacking for SARS-CoV-2 specificity of second-wave clones that peaked on day 37.

CDR1 SQVTM and CDR2 ANQGSEA come from the germline V gene. The length of the CDR3 is 12 residues. V was cut by 4 bases and J by 6 bases, with 10 bases left in between. As to this clonotype: As yet, its antigen is unknown.

Sample barcodes and UMIs were carried by the TCR alpha and TCR beta cDNA libraries that 5'RACE generated with constant-segment primers. A single record per CDR3 protein comes from TCRdb applying MiXCR to the 5' RACE reads. Of 410,000 or so distinct CDR3 sequences listed, roughly a quarter are singletons. The receptor comes from an adult woman who had mild COVID-19 (a few samples of this study predate the infection). Cell type and time point are not known. The J gene is TRBJ1-5, the V gene TRBV29-1; weak D call: TRBD1 (5 bases). Sequenced: PBMCs or a T cell subset sorted from them (not recorded which). The CDR3 region has the DNA TGCAGCGTTGGGGGCCGTGGTCAGCCCCAGCATTTT. Amino acid sequence: CSVGGRGQPQHF.